This T cell receptor (beta chain) was sequenced in a study of blood T cell repertoires in COVID-19. Study as a whole: The samples span acute and convalescent COVID-19 from the United States, Italy and Spain. The analysed material was cDNA or gDNA that came from T cells, B-cell-depleted T cells, or PBMCs.

This CDR3 region has 15 residues. The J segment lost 6 bases and the V segment lost 3 bases, leaving 4 bases of the junction unmatched. Germline-derived CDR1 and CDR2 are LNHNV and YYDKDF (reference sequence). Under the authors' procedure: For nucleated cells, counts were estimated from reference gene primer amplification. The protocol was immunoSEQ multiplex PCR, while the TCRdb copy is restricted to in-frame clones and leaves out a portion. V and J calls and clone size are as listed in that table; D and trimming were resolved from the DNA. The sample has more than 100,000 clones, 85% to 90% seen once.

Sequencing was performed on peripheral blood. The V call is TRBV15, the J call TRBJ2-7; 14 nucleotides line up with TRBD2. The sequence was collected from a woman between 50 and 59 years old with active or convalescent COVID-19. The CDR3 loop reads CATSRGLAGVVEQYF. CDR3 sequence (DNA): TGTGCCACCAGCAGGGGACTAGCGGGAGTGGTCGAGCAGTACTTC.